This entry lists 24 T cell receptor beta chains sequenced from one sample in a study of cytomegalovirus exposure and HLA in healthy donors. The PCR made use of 60 Vbeta and 13 Jbeta primers. Sequencing used immunoSEQ multiplex PCR; TCRdb keeps in-frame clones, though not all of them. Of 55,000 to 80,000 clones in the sample, about two thirds are singletons; the top ten hold approximately 2.1%. The sample comprised PBMCs. The receptors shown here come from a woman in her 30s in good health and CMV-seronegative.

The sample holds a few counts of this clone. The chain uses TRBV7-2 and TRBJ1-6, with 9 nucleotides matching TRBD1. J lost 6 bases, V lost 5 bases, and 2 bases had no gene match. The CDR3 length is 14 residues. In germline, CDR1 is SGHTA, CDR2 FQGNSA. DNA of the CDR3: TGTGCCAGCAGCCCGGGACAGGGTAATTCACCCCTCCACTTT. It encodes CASSPGQGNSPLHF.

As for this clone: Other DNA sequences in the sample encode the same CDR3. The rearrangement uses TRBV2 and TRBJ2-5; TRBD2 aligns across 16 bases. The CDR3 totals 16 residues. V was pared by 5 bases and J by 5 bases, with 5 bases of the junction left unmatched. Germline-derived CDR1 and CDR2 are SNHLY and FYNNEI. The CDR3 nucleotides are TGTGCCAGCAGTTGGGGACTAGCGGGGGGGCGGGAGACCCAGTACTTC. It is translated as CASSWGLAGGRETQYF.

The chain carries TRBV15 and TRBJ2-5; 8 nucleotides line up with TRBD1. Germline loops: CDR1 LNHNV, CDR2 YYDKDF (reference sequence). The CDR3 is 15 amino acids. The V segment lost 1 base and the J segment 5 bases; nucleotides outside the gene matches: 6. DNA for the CDR3: TGTGCCACCAGCAGAGGATGGACAGGGAGGGAGACCCAGTACTTC. Its protein product is CATSRGWTGRETQYF.

The chain links TRBV7-2 to TRBJ1-2; TRBD1 matches 7 bases. Unmatched junction bases numbered 9, after V lost 1 base and J lost 10 bases. Germline values: CDR1 SGHTA, CDR2 FQGNSA. This CDR3 spans 14 amino acids. Written as DNA, the CDR3 is TGTGCCAGCAGCTTAGGAGGGGGCGGCTTGGTCTACACCTTC. It translates to CASSLGGGGLVYTF.

This clone showed up just once. The rearrangement links TRBV28 to TRBJ1-5; D gene uncertain. Germline V gives CDR1 MDHEN, CDR2 SYDVKM. Trimming cost V 4 bases and J 1 base, with 8 bases left between them. The CDR3 has 14 residues. CDR3: CASSSGGSNQPQHF. Here the CDR3 DNA reads TGTGCCAGCAGTTCAGGAGGGAGCAATCAGCCCCAGCATTTT. The full variable domain, in which reference TRBV28 and TRBJ1-5 provide the parts outside the CDR3, is DVKVTQSSRYLVKRTGEKVFLECVQDMDHENMFWYRQDPGLGLRLIYFSYDVKMKEKGDIPEGYSVSREKKERFSLILESASTNQTSMYLCASSSGGSNQPQHFGDGTRLSIL.

The gene calls are TRBV2 and TRBJ1-5; D possibly corresponds to TRBD1 (5 bases). V lost 6 bases, J lost 6 bases, and 12 bases lay in between. Germline CDR1 is SNHLY and CDR2 is FYNNEI. The length of the CDR3 is 13 residues. In DNA, the CDR3 is TGTGCCAGCAGAGGAGGGGTTGGTCAGCCCCAGCATTTT. It is translated as CASRGGVGQPQHF.

The chain couples TRBV11-1 to TRBJ2-1; D is perhaps TRBD1 (6 bases). Germline CDR1 is SGHAT and CDR2 is FQDESV (reference sequence). CDR3 length equals 13 residues. V lost 5 bases to trimming and J lost 8 bases, with 13 bases between them. The CDR3 region has the DNA TGTGCCAGCAGCCTGGGACATGTCGATGAGCAGTTCTTC. Residues: CASSLGHVDEQFF.

The chain links TRBV2 to TRBJ1-1; tentatively, D is TRBD1 (6 bases). CDR3 size: 19 residues. Trimming removed 7 bases from V and 3 bases from J, with 30 bases in between. Germline V gives CDR1 SNHLY, CDR2 FYNNEI. The CDR3 DNA is TGTGCCAGCACCCTAACGCTCCTGGGGGGGGCGAGAAGGTACACTGAAGCTTTCTTT. This codes for CASTLTLLGGARRYTEAFF.

This clone was recorded a few times. This chain joins TRBV5-6 and TRBJ1-1; the D gene is possibly TRBD1 (6 bases). Germline-derived CDR1 and CDR2 are SGHDT and YYEEEE. V was shortened by 7 bases and J by 1 base, with 8 bases between the two germline ends. The CDR3 contains 12 residues. CDR3 bases: TGTGCCAGCCTACAGGGGAACACTGAAGCTTTCTTT. It is translated as CASLQGNTEAFF.

This clone was observed a handful of times. The chain employs TRBV10-3 and TRBJ2-1; TRBD2 agrees at 9 bases. The CDR3 totals 17 residues. Germline V gene sequence: CDR1 ENHRY, CDR2 SYGVKD. The ends lost 0 bases at V and 5 bases at J; junction bases unmatched: 8. The CDR3 region is CAISESRASGDNNEQFF. The CDR3 region has the DNA TGTGCCATCAGTGAGTCGAGGGCTAGCGGGGACAACAATGAGCAGTTCTTC.

The genes are TRBV28 and TRBJ1-2, with D perhaps matching TRBD1 (5 bases). Trimming removed 3 bases from V and 8 bases from J, with 22 bases in between. The CDR3 has 16 amino acids. Germline CDR1 and CDR2: MDHEN and SYDVKM. As DNA, the CDR3 is TGTGCCAGCAGTTTTCCAGGGCCCCTCAAACCCCAGGGCTACACCTTC. As protein: CASSFPGPLKPQGYTF.

The chain employs TRBV11-2 and TRBJ2-7; D ambiguous. The CDR3 consists of 11 residues. Germline CDR1 SGHAT, CDR2 FQNNGV. The V and J ends lost 5 bases and 3 bases respectively, with 5 bases between them. CDR3 sequence: CASSPNYEQYF. CDR3 bases: TGTGCCAGCAGCCCTAACTACGAGCAGTACTTC.

This rearrangement joins TRBV21-1 to TRBJ1-3; the tabulated D call, TRBD1, remains unverified against the DNA. TRBV21-1 is a recognized pseudogene. The CDR3 is 15 residues long. In DNA form, the CDR3 reads TGTGCCAGCAGACGACAGGGAGCAGCTGGAAACACCATATATTTT. It codes for CASRRQGAAGNTIYF.

The chain links TRBV14 to TRBJ2-3; TRBD2 matches 8 bases. J gave up 5 bases and V 7 bases, and 8 bases lay outside the gene matches. Germline values: CDR1 SGHDN, CDR2 FVKESK. This CDR3 is 14 amino acids long. The CDR3 sequence: CASNSGGVQDTQYF. CDR3 bases: TGTGCCAGCAATTCCGGGGGGGTTCAAGATACGCAGTATTTT.

The chain carries TRBV7-3 and TRBJ1-1; the D gene is possibly TRBD1 (6 bases). V lost 5 bases to trimming and J lost 1 base, with 8 bases between them. The germline CDR1 and CDR2 sequences are SGHTA and FQGTGA. The CDR3 is made up of 13 amino acids. CDR3: CASSPGANTEAFF. The CDR3 nucleotides read TGTGCCAGCAGCCCAGGGGCGAACACTGAAGCTTTCTTT.

This chain uses TRBV6-1 with TRBJ2-7; a weak D match, TRBD1 (7 bases). The V gene lost 8 bases and the J gene lost 7 bases, with 18 bases spanning the gap. Germline assignment: CDR1 MNHNS and CDR2 SASEGT. CDR3 length equals 13 residues. The DNA for the CDR3 is TGTGCCAGCGGACTACCCAGGGGGAGGGAGCAGTACTTC. This translates into CASGLPRGREQYF.

The V call is TRBV6-1, the J call TRBJ1-6; a weak D match, TRBD1 (5 bases). The germline CDR1 and CDR2 sequences are MNHNS and SASEGT. This CDR3 has 14 residues. V was trimmed by 6 bases and J by 6 bases, leaving 12 bases between them. CDR3 protein: CASSEIGGNSPLHF. For the CDR3, the DNA is TGTGCCAGCAGCGAAATCGGGGGTAATTCACCCCTCCACTTT.

The rearrangement joins TRBV6-6 to TRBJ1-4; 7 bases line up with TRBD1. After removal of 7 bases from V and 6 bases from J, the junction contained 8 bases not matched to a gene. Germline V gene lookup returns CDR1 MNHNY and CDR2 SVGAGI (reference sequence). The CDR3 runs to 14 residues. The DNA for the CDR3 is TGTGCCAGCAAGGAGGAGGGGGCCCATGAAAAACTGTTTTTT. Residues: CASKEEGAHEKLFF.

This chain joins TRBV15 and TRBJ1-4; a weak D match, TRBD1 (5 bases). The V end was cut by 9 bases, the J end by 6 bases, with 17 bases between. The germline V gene has CDR1 LNHNV and CDR2 YYDKDF (reference sequence). CDR3 length equals 14 residues. CDR3 residues: CATSGEGRDEKLFF. In DNA form, the CDR3 reads TGTGCCACTTCCGGGGAGGGGCGCGATGAAAAACTGTTTTTT.

The chain uses TRBV11-2 and TRBJ2-2; perhaps TRBD1 as D (6 bases). The CDR3 extends over 14 amino acids. V was trimmed by 5 bases and J by 4 bases, leaving 11 bases between them. The germline V gene has CDR1 SGHAT and CDR2 FQNNGV. The DNA of the CDR3 is TGTGCCAGCAGCCGTATACAGGGCACCGGGGAGCTGTTTTTT. Translated, it gives CASSRIQGTGELFF.

Worth noting for this clone: Since a much larger clone is just one base distant, this may be a read error. The chain combines TRBV7-6 with TRBJ1-1; 7 nucleotides align to TRBD1. There are 14 residues in the CDR3. The V gene's germline CDR1 is SGHVS and CDR2 FNYEAQ. V trimming: 8 bases; J trimming: 0 bases; junction bases outside the gene matches: 6. Here the CDR3 DNA reads TGTGCCAGCGGCTCGACAGGGATGAACACTGAAGCTTTCTTT. It encodes CASGSTGMNTEAFF.

The chain links TRBV2 to TRBJ1-5; D not certain. Germline-derived CDR1 and CDR2 are SNHLY and FYNNEI. This CDR3 has 14 residues. Deletions cut 3 bases from V and 5 bases from J, with 11 bases between. In DNA, the CDR3 is TGTGCCAGCAGTGAGGAGGGAAGGGATCAGCCCCAGCATTTT. Amino acids: CASSEEGRDQPQHF.

Comments on this clone: A much larger clonotype is one base distant, so this may be a read error. This chain uses TRBV5-6 with TRBJ1-1; 9 bases are a match to TRBD1. The V gene's germline CDR1 is SGHDT and CDR2 YYEEEE. V shed 2 bases, J shed 7 bases, and the junction held 6 bases outside the gene matches. This CDR3 comprises 14 residues. CDR3 coding DNA: TGTGCCAGCAGCTTTAACAGGGGGCAAGGTGAAGCTTTCTTT. Translating gives CASSFNRGQGEAFF. The full variable domain, completed using reference TRBV5-6 and TRBJ1-1, is DAGVTQSPTHLIKTRGQQVTLRCSPKSGHDTVSWYQQALGQGPQFIFQYYEEEERQRGNFPDRFSGHQFPNYSSELNVNALLLGDSALYLCASSFNRGQGEAFFGQGTRLTVV.

The chain recombines TRBV5-4 with TRBJ2-7; 11 nucleotides align to TRBD1. From germline, CDR1 is SGHNT and CDR2 YYREEE (reference sequence). This CDR3 comprises 15 residues. J was trimmed by 7 bases and V by 4 bases; bases with no gene match: 10. As DNA, the CDR3 is TGTGCCAGCAGCCCGCGTGGACAGGGGGCGGAGGAGCAGTACTTC. This codes for CASSPRGQGAEEQYF.